Following are 21 T cell receptor beta chains from one sample sequenced in a study of blood T cells in healthy people across ages. A J-beta primer mix and a sample-barcoded 5' primer were used in a second PCR of about 7 to 11 cycles. MiXCR, run by TCRdb on the 5' RACE reads, gives a single entry per CDR3 protein. The data contain about 800,000 distinct CDR3 sequences, roughly 25% of them singletons. The data were also submitted as part of a second study, on T cells of mothers and their children.

The sequencing sample was made of blood. All receptors derive from a boy between 10 and 17 years old in good health.

The V and J genes are TRBV7-9 and TRBJ2-5, with D unresolved. Trimming shortened V by 1 base and J by 2 bases, and 17 bases separated the two germline ends. CDR3 size: 17 residues. The germline CDR1 and CDR2 sequences are SEHNR and FQNEAQ (reference sequence). The CDR3 DNA sequence: TGTGCCAGCAGCTTAGAGGCAAATGTCCTACAACAAGAGACCCAGTACTTC. Translating gives CASSLEANVLQQETQYF.

This clonotype was seen a few times. The J gene is TRBJ2-5, the V gene TRBV7-2; D perhaps matches TRBD1 (6 bases). The J call may be in error: the DNA end matches TRBJ2-7 better. The CDR3 runs to 15 residues. The V gene's germline CDR1 is SGHTA and CDR2 FQGNSA. The CDR3 sequence: CASSPNREAYYEQYF. Written as DNA, the CDR3 is TGTGCCAGCAGCCCGAACAGGGAAGCATACTACGAGCAGTACTTC.

This sequence joins TRBV29-1 and TRBJ1-1; 8 bases agree with TRBD1. The CDR3 spans 12 residues. Trimming cost V 6 bases and J 6 bases; bases outside gene matches: 6. Germline lookup yields CDR1 SQVTM and CDR2 ANQGSEA. Here the CDR3 reads CSVRQGTPEAFF. CDR3 sequence (DNA): TGCAGCGTGCGACAGGGGACCCCTGAAGCTTTCTTT.

This clonotype was observed at least ten times. V gene TRBV29-1 combines with J gene TRBJ2-7; D gene ambiguous. Trimming stripped 4 bases from V and 2 bases from J, with 9 bases between. Germline assignment: CDR1 SQVTM and CDR2 ANQGSEA. The CDR3 is made up of 12 amino acids. The CDR3 bases are TGCAGCGTTGCGCCGGTAGCCTACGAGCAGTACTTC. It translates to CSVAPVAYEQYF.

Worth noting for this clonotype: It is unclear where the CDR3 begins or ends on the DNA, so no DNA is shown, and the CDR3 is as TCRdb lists it. The chain links TRBV29-1 to TRBJ1-2; the table gives TRBD1 as D, unverified against the DNA. The CDR3 spans 15 amino acids, including both terminal residues. The germline gives CDR1 SQVTM, CDR2 ANQGSEA. The CDR3 loop is CSVGIGTGGNYGDTF.

This clonotype was seen a few times. The junction departs from the called germline gene at one end, perhaps through a read error. The J gene is TRBJ2-1, the V gene TRBV5-5, with D perhaps TRBD2 (6 bases). Germline loops: CDR1 SGHKS, CDR2 YYEKEE (reference sequence). This CDR3 has 17 residues. CDR3 DNA: TGCGCCAGCAGCTTGGCCCCTGGAGGTAGCGGATACAATGAGCAGTTCTTC. This translates into CASSLAPGGSGYNEQFF.

The table lists this clonotype with a few counts. V is TRBV6-2 or TRBV6-3 and J is TRBJ2-7; D may be TRBD1 or TRBD2 (5 bases each). V lost 4 bases to trimming and J lost 4 bases, with 17 bases between them. Germline-derived CDR1 and CDR2 are MNHEY and SVGEGT. The CDR3 sequence is 15 residues long. This CDR3 is CASSFRDRSHYEQYF. CDR3 nucleotide sequence: TGTGCCAGCAGTTTCCGGGACCGCAGTCATTACGAGCAGTACTTC.

Only a few counts were recorded for this clonotype. The chain is built from TRBV7-6 and TRBJ2-1, with 9 positions matching TRBD2. CDR3 length: 17 residues. After removal of 0 bases from V and 10 bases from J, the junction contained 13 bases not matched to a gene. Germline V lookup: CDR1 SGHVS, CDR2 FNYEAQ. The CDR3 sequence is CASSLAPREGPTGEQFF. The CDR3 DNA sequence: TGTGCCAGCAGCTTAGCGCCGCGGGAGGGTCCTACAGGGGAGCAGTTCTTC.

This chain joins TRBV5-1 and TRBJ2-1; D not resolved. Germline values: CDR1 SGHRS, CDR2 YFSETQ. Trimming took 0 bases from V and 4 from J, leaving 11 bases between them. The CDR3 length is 15 residues. CDR3 bases: TGCGCCAGCAGCTTGGTGGCTACTGCGTACAATGAGCAGTTCTTC. Translation: CASSLVATAYNEQFF.

The CDR3 here is CASSQDGDRVAYNEQFF. Written as DNA, the CDR3 is TGCGCCAGCAGCCAAGATGGGGACAGGGTGGCCTACAATGAGCAGTTCTTC. The chain uses TRBV4-1 and TRBJ2-5, with 9 bases aligning to TRBD1. Near its end, the DNA agrees better with TRBJ2-1, so the J call may be wrong. The length of the CDR3 is 17 residues. Germline CDR1 MGHRA, CDR2 YSYEKL.

V usage is TRBV30 and J usage is TRBJ1-2, with D possibly being TRBD1 (5 bases). The length of the CDR3 is 12 residues. V gave up 2 bases and J gave up 9 bases, with 13 bases separating them. Germline V gives CDR1 GTSNPN, CDR2 SVGIG (reference sequence). In DNA, the CDR3 is TGTGCCTGGAGTTCAGGGCACGGTCGCTACACCTTC. Translation: CAWSSGHGRYTF.

The gene calls are TRBV6-2 or TRBV6-3 and TRBJ1-2; 8 bases map to TRBD1. The junction had 11 bases not matched to a gene; V was cut back by 1 base and J by 4 bases. This CDR3 is 17 amino acids long. Germline CDR1 and CDR2: MNHEY and SVGEGT. The DNA for the CDR3 is TGTGCCAGCAGTTACTGGGGTACGGGACAGGAGGTCTATGGCTACACCTTC. Protein: CASSYWGTGQEVYGYTF.

This clonotype was observed at least ten times. The chain uses TRBV6-5 and TRBJ2-7, with D perhaps given as TRBD1 or TRBD2 (5 bases each). V was shortened by 4 bases and J by 6 bases, with 22 bases between the two germline ends. The germline CDR1 and CDR2 sequences are MNHEY and SVGAGI. The CDR3 covers 16 residues. The chain's CDR3 is CASSSTNLGPHGEQYF. The CDR3 nucleotides read TGTGCCAGCAGTTCGACAAATCTGGGACCGCATGGCGAGCAGTACTTC.

The chain recombines TRBV7-9 with TRBJ2-6; 9 bases are shared with TRBD1. The CDR3 extends over 16 amino acids. Germline-derived CDR1 and CDR2 are SEHNR and FQNEAQ (reference sequence). The J segment lost 1 base and the V segment lost 7 bases, leaving 5 bases of the junction unmatched. In DNA, the CDR3 is TGTGCCAGCACCGGGACAGGGTTTTCTGGGGCCAACGTCCTGACTTTC. This encodes CASTGTGFSGANVLTF.

This clonotype showed up just a few times. The V call is TRBV27, the J call TRBJ1-4; 8 bases fit TRBD1. The V gene's germline CDR1 is MNHEY and CDR2 SMNVEV (reference sequence). The J segment lost 5 bases and the V segment lost 6 bases, leaving 14 bases of the junction unmatched. The CDR3 is made up of 17 amino acids. CDR3 region: CASRTPSQGGKNEKLFF. For the CDR3, the DNA is TGTGCCAGCAGGACCCCGTCACAGGGGGGGAAAAATGAAAAACTGTTTTTT.

The V and J genes are TRBV7-9 and TRBJ2-3, with 7 bases lining up with TRBD2. The CDR3 runs 17 residues. The J segment lost 0 bases and the V segment lost 1 base, leaving 7 bases of the junction unmatched. CDR1 is SEHNR and CDR2 is FQNEAQ in the germline V gene (reference sequence). CDR3 region: CASSLGSGLTSTDTQYF. The CDR3 region has the DNA TGTGCCAGCAGCTTAGGGTCGGGACTAACTAGCACAGATACGCAGTATTTT.

CDR3 amino acids: CASSFGTGTNEQFF. The CDR3 region has the DNA TGCGCCAGCAGCTTCGGGACAGGGACGAATGAGCAGTTCTTC. The gene calls are TRBV5-1 and TRBJ2-1; 9 bases are shared with TRBD1. CDR1 and CDR2 from the germline V gene are SGHRS and YFSETQ. With 2 bases clipped from V and 7 bases from J, the junction kept 4 bases outside the gene matches. The CDR3 runs to 14 residues.

This clonotype was counted between two and nine times. This sequence joins TRBV28 and TRBJ2-6, with unresolved D. Germline V gives CDR1 MDHEN, CDR2 SYDVKM. This CDR3 contains 14 residues. Deletions cut 6 bases from V and 4 bases from J, with 10 bases between. This chain's CDR3 is CASSDGMGANVLTF. CDR3 DNA sequence: TGTGCCAGCAGCGACGGAATGGGGGCCAACGTCCTGACTTTC.

This chain links TRBV5-4 with TRBJ2-5; TRBD2 matches 14 bases. CDR1 and CDR2 (germline): SGHNT, YYREEE (reference sequence). The CDR3 sequence is 18 residues long. The V and J ends lost 4 bases and 4 bases, in that order; junction bases with no gene match: 12. CDR3 DNA sequence: TGTGCCAGCAGCACCCAGGGACTAGCGGGAGTGGGGGCAGAGACCCAGTACTTC. Protein: CASSTQGLAGVGAETQYF.

This chain uses TRBV9 with TRBJ1-1; TRBD1 might be the D (5 bases). The CDR3 length is 14 residues. Germline assignment: CDR1 SGDLS and CDR2 YYNGEE. V lost 0 bases and J 5 bases, leaving 11 bases between the germline ends. The DNA of the CDR3 is TGTGCCAGCAGCGTAGGGGGGGGATGGACTGAAGCTTTCTTT. Translation: CASSVGGGWTEAFF.

V gene TRBV14 combines with J gene TRBJ2-7, with a weak D call TRBD1 (5 bases). There are 14 residues in the CDR3. V was clipped by 4 bases and J by 3 bases, with 13 bases between them. Germline V gives CDR1 SGHDN, CDR2 FVKESK. Here the CDR3 reads CASSRRVSNYEQYF. The CDR3, as DNA: TGTGCCAGCAGCCGCAGGGTCAGCAACTACGAGCAGTACTTC.